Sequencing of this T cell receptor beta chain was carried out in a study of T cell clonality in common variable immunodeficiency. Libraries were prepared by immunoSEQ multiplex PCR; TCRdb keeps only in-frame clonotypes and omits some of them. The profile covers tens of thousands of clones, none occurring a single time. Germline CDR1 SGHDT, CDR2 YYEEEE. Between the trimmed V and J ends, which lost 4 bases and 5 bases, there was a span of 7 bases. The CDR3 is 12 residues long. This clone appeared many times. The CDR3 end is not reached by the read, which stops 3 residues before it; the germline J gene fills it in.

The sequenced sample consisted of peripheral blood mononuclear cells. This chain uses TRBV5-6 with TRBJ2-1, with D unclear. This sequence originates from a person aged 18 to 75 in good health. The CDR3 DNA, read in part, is TGTGCCAGCAGCCCTATCAACAATGAG. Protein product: CASSPINNE. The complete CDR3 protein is CASSPINNEQFF. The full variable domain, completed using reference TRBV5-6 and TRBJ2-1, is DAGVTQSPTHLIKTRGQQVTLRCSPKSGHDTVSWYQQALGQGPQFIFQYYEEEERQRGNFPDRFSGHQFPNYSSELNVNALLLGDSALYLCASSPINNEQFFGPGTRLTVL.